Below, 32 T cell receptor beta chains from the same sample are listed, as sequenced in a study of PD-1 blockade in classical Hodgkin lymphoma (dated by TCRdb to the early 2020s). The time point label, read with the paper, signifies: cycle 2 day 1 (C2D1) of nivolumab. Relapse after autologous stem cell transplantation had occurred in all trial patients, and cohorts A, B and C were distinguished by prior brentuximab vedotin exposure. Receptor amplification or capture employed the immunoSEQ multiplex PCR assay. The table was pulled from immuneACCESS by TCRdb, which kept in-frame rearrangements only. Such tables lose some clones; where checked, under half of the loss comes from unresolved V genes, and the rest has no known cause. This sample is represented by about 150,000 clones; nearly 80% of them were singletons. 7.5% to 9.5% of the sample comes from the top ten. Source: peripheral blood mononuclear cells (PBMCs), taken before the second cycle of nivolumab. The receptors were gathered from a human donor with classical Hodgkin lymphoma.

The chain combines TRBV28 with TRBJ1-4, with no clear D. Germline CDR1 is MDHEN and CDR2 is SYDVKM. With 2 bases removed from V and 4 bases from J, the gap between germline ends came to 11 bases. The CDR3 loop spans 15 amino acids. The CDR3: CASSLILGNNEKLFF. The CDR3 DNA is TGTGCCAGCAGTTTAATTTTGGGTAATAATGAAAAACTGTTTTTT.

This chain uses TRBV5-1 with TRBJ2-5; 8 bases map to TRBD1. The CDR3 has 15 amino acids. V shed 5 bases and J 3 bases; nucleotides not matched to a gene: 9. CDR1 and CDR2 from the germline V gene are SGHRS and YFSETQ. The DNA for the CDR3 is TGCGCCAGCAGACTACGGACAGGGTTTGAAGAGACCCAGTACTTC. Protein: CASRLRTGFEETQYF. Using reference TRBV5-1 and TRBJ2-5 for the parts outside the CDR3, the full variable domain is KAGVTQTPRYLIKTRGQQVTLSCSPISGHRSVSWYQQTPGQGLQFLFEYFSETQRNKGNFPGRFSGRQFSNSRSEMNVSTLELGDSALYLCASRLRTGFEETQYFGPGTRLLVL.

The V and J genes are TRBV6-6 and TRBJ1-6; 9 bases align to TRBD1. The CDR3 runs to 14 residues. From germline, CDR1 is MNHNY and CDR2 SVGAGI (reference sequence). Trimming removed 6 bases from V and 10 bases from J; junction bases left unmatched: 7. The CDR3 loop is CASSSGTGISPLHF. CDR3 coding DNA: TGTGCCAGCAGCTCCGGGACAGGGATCTCACCCCTCCACTTT.

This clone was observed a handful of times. The CDR3 protein is CATREGANYGYTF. In nucleotides, the CDR3 is TGTGCCACTCGGGAGGGGGCTAACTATGGCTACACCTTC. The chain couples TRBV10-3 to TRBJ1-2; tentatively, D is TRBD1 (6 bases). The germline gives CDR1 ENHRY, CDR2 SYGVKD. V was cut by 10 bases and J by 0 bases, with 12 bases left in between. The CDR3 spans 13 residues.

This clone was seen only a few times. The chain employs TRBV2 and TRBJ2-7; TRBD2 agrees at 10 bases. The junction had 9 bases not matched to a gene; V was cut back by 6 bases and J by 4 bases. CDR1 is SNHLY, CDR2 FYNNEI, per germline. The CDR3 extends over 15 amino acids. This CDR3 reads CASREREGLGYEQYF. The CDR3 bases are TGTGCCAGCAGGGAGCGGGAGGGCCTGGGGTACGAGCAGTACTTC.

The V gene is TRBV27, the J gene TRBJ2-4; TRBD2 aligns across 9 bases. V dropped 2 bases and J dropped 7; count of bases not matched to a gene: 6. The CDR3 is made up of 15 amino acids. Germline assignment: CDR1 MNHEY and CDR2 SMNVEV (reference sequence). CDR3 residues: CASSLIRAGGNIQYF. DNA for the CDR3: TGTGCCAGCAGTTTAATTCGGGCGGGGGGGAACATTCAGTACTTC.

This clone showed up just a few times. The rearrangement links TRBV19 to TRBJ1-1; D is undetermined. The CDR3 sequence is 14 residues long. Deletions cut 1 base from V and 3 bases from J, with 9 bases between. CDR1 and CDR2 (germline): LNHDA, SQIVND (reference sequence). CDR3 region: CASSIGAEDTEAFF. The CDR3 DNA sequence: TGTGCCAGTAGTATAGGGGCCGAGGACACTGAAGCTTTCTTT.

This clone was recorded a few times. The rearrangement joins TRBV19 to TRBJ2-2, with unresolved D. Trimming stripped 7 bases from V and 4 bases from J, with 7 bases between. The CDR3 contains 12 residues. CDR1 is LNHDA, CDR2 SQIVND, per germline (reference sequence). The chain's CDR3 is CASISPTGELFF. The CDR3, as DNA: TGTGCCAGTATATCGCCCACCGGGGAGCTGTTTTTT.

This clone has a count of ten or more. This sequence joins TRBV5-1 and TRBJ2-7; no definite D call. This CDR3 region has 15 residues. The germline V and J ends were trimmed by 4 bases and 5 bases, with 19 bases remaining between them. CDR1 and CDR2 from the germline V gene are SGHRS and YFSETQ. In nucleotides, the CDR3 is TGCGCCAGCAGCATACAGTCTCTGGGCTGGCACGAGCAGTACTTC. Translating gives CASSIQSLGWHEQYF.

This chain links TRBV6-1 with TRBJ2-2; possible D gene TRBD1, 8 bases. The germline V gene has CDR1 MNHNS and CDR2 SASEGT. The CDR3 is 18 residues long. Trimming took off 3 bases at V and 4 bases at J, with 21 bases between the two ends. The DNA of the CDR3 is TGTGCCAGCAGTGATCCCACAGGGGGGGCCAAACCCACCGGGGAGCTGTTTTTT. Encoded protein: CASSDPTGGAKPTGELFF.

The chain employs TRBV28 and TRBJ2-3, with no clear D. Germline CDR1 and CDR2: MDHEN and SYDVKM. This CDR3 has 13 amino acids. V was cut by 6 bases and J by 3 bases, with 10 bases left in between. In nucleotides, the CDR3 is TGTGCCAGCAGCTCCGACTCTACAGATACGCAGTATTTT. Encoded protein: CASSSDSTDTQYF.

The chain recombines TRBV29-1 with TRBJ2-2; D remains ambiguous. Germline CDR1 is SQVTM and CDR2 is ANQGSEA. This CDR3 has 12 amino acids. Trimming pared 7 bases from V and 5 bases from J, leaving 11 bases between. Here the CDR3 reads CSAGALTGELFF. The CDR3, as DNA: TGCAGCGCCGGTGCCTTGACCGGGGAGCTGTTTTTT.

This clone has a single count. The CDR3 loop reads CASSQAGTTNYGYTF. The CDR3 coding sequence is TGCGCCAGCAGCCAAGCCGGGACCACCAACTATGGCTACACCTTC. The V call is TRBV4-1, the J call TRBJ1-2; possibly TRBD1 for D (5 bases). The V gene's germline CDR1 is MGHRA and CDR2 YSYEKL. V lost 1 base, J lost 2 bases, and 11 bases lay in between. The CDR3 spans 15 residues.

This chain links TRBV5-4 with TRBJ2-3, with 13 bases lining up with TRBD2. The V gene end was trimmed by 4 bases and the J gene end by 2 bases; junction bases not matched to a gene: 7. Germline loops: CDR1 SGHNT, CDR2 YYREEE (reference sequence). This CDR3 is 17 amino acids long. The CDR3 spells CASSRKLAGGYTDTQYF. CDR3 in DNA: TGTGCCAGCAGCAGAAAACTAGCGGGAGGGTACACAGATACGCAGTATTTT.

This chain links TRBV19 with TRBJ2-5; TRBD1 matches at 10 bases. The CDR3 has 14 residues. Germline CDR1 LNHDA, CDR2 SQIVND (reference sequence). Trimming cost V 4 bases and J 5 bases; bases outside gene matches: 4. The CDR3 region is CASSTLGQGETQYF. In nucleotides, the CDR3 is TGTGCCAGTAGTACCCTGGGACAGGGGGAGACCCAGTACTTC.

CDR3 loop: CARKDNEQFF. The CDR3 DNA reads as TGCGCCAGAAAGGACAATGAGCAGTTCTTC. The rearrangement joins TRBV10-1 to TRBJ2-1, with D uncertain. Germline lookup yields CDR1 WNHNN and CDR2 SYGVQD (reference sequence). This CDR3 has 10 residues. The V end was cut by 9 bases, the J end by 5 bases, with 5 bases between.

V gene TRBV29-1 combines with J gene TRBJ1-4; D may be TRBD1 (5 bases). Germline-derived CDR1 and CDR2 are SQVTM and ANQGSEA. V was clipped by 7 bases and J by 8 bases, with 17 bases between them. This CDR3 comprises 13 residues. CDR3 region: CSGGRGGNEKLFF. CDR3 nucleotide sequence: TGCAGCGGGGGACGGGGTGGTAACGAAAAACTGTTTTTT. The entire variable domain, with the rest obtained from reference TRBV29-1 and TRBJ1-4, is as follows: SAVISQKPSRDICQRGTSLTIQCQVDSQVTMMFWYRQQPGQSLTLIATANQGSEATYESGFVIDKFPISRPNLTFSTLTVSNMSPEDSSIYLCSGGRGGNEKLFFGSGTQLSVL.

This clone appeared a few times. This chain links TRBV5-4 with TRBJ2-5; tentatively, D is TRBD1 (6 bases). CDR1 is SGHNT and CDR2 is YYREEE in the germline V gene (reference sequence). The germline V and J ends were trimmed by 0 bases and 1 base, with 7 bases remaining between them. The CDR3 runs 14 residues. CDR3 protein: CASSLVGAQETQYF. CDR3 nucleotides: TGTGCCAGCAGCTTGGTGGGGGCCCAAGAGACCCAGTACTTC. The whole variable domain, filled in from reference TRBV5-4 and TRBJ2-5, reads ETGVTQSPTHLIKTRGQQVTLRCSSQSGHNTVSWYQQALGQGPQFIFQYYREEENGRGNFPPRFSGLQFPNYSSELNVNALELDDSALYLCASSLVGAQETQYFGPGTRLLVL.

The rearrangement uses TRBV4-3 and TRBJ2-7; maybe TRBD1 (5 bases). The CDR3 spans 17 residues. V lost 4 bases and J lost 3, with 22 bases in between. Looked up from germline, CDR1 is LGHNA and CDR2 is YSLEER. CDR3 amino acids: CASSLAITGDIIYEQYF. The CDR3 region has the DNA TGCGCCAGCAGCCTTGCGATTACAGGAGATATAATCTACGAGCAGTACTTC.

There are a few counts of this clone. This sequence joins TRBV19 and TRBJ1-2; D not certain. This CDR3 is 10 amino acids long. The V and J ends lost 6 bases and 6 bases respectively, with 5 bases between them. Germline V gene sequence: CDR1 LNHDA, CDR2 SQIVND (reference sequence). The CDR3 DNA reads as TGTGCCAGTAGGGCGGATGGCTACACCTTC. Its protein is CASRADGYTF.

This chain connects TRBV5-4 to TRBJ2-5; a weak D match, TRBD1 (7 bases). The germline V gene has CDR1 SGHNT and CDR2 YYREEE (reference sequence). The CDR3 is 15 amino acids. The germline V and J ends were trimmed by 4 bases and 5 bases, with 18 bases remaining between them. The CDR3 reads CASSPDQGGAETQYF. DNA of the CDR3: TGTGCCAGCAGCCCAGACCAGGGGGGAGCGGAGACCCAGTACTTC.

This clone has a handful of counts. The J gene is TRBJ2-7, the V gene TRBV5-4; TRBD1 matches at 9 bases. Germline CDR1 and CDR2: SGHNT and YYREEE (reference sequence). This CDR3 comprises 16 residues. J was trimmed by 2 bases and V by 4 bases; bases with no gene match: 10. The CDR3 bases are TGTGCCAGCAGCCCCGGGACAGGGCCCCCTCCCTACGAGCAGTACTTC. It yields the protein CASSPGTGPPPYEQYF. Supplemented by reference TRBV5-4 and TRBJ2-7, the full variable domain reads ETGVTQSPTHLIKTRGQQVTLRCSSQSGHNTVSWYQQALGQGPQFIFQYYREEENGRGNFPPRFSGLQFPNYSSELNVNALELDDSALYLCASSPGTGPPPYEQYFGPGTRLTVT.

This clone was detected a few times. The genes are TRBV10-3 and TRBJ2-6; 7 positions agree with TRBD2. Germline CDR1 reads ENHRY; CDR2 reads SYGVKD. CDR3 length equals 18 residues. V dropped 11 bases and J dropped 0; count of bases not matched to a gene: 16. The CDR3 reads CAARGAGTTNSGANVLTF. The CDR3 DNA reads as TGTGCCGCTCGAGGGGCCGGGACTACCAACTCTGGGGCCAACGTCCTGACTTTC.

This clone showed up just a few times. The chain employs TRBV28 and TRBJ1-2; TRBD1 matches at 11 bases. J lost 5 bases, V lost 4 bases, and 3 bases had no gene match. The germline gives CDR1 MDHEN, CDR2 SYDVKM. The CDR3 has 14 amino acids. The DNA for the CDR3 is TGTGCCAGCAGTTCCGGACAGGGGGCATATGGCTACACCTTC. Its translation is CASSSGQGAYGYTF.

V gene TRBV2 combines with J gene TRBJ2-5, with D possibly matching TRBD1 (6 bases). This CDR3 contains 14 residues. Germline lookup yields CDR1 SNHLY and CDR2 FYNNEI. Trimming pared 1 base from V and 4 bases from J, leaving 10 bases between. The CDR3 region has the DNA TGTGCCAGCAGTGAAGAACTAGGGGGAGAGACCCAGTACTTC. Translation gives CASSEELGGETQYF.

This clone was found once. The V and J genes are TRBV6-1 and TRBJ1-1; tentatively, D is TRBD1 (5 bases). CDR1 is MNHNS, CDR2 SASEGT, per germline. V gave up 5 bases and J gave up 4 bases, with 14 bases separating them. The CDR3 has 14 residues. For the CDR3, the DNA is TGTGCCAGCAGTTTGGGATACGGGGGCACTGAAGCTTTCTTT. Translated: CASSLGYGGTEAFF.

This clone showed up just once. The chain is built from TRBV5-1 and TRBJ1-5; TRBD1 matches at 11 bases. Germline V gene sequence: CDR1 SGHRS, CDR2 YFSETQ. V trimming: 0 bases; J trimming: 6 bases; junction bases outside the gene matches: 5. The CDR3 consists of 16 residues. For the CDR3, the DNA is TGCGCCAGCAGCTTGGGGACAGGGGGCCTGGGTCAGCCCCAGCATTTT. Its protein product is CASSLGTGGLGQPQHF.

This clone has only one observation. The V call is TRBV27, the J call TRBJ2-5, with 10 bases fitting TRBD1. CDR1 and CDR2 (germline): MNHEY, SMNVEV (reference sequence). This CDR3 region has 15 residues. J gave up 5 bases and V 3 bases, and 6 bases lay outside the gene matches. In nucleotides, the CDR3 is TGTGCCAGCAGTTTCTGGACAGGGGGAGAGGAGACCCAGTACTTC. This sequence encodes CASSFWTGGEETQYF.

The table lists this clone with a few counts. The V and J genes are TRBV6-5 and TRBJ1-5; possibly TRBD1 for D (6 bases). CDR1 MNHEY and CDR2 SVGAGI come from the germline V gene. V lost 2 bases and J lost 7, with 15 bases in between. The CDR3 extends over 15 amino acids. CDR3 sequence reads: CASSYRGSGDQPQHF. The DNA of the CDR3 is TGTGCCAGCAGTTACAGGGGATCAGGGGACCAGCCCCAGCATTTT.

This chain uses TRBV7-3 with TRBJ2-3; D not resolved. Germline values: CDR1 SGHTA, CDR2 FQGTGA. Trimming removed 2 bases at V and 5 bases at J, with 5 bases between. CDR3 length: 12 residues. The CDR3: CASSLSGDTQYF. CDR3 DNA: TGTGCCAGCAGCTTATCGGGAGATACGCAGTATTTT.

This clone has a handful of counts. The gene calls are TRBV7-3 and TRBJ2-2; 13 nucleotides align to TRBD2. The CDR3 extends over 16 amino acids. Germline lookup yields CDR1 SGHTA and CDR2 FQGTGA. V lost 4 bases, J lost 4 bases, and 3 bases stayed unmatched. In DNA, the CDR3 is TGTGCCAGCAGCTCCACTAGCGGGAGGGGCACCGGGGAGCTGTTTTTT. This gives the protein CASSSTSGRGTGELFF.

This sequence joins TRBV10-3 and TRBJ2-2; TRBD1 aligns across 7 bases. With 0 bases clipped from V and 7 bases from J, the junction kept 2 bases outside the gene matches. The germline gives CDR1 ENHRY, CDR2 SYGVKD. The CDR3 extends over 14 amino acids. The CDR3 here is CAISESRGLGELFF. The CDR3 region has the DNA TGTGCCATCAGTGAGTCAAGGGGGCTCGGGGAGCTGTTTTTT.